This T cell receptor (beta chain) was documented in a study of a mutant IDH1 vaccine in newly diagnosed glioma. CDR3 size: 16 residues. In germline, CDR1 is SGHDT, CDR2 YYEEEE. The V gene lost 3 bases and the J gene lost 2 bases, with 12 bases spanning the gap. Assay: immunoSEQ multiplex PCR; the TCRdb copy retains only in-frame clones and omits some. The sample has around 78,000 clones; around 85% are singletons. A remark on this clone: Antigen unknown.

Time point meaning: week 23, last vaccination. Topical imiquimod accompanied each vaccine dose, which consisted of 300 ug of mutant IDH1 20-mer peptide. General study points: Vaccine-induced responses were seen in 93.3% of patients, spanning several MHC alleles.

The sample in question was PBMCs, obtained from a glioma patient whose treatment included an IDH1 peptide vaccine. The rearrangement uses TRBV5-6 and TRBJ2-6, with D tentatively TRBD1 (6 bases). The clonotype comes from a man under 40 with glioma. Some clones in this sample may be carry-over from other donors' samples. CDR3 DNA sequence: TGTGCCAGCAGCTATAACCAGGGGACTGGGGCCAACGTCCTGACTTTC. It yields the protein CASSYNQGTGANVLTF.